This TCR beta chain was profiled in a study of blood T cells in healthy people across ages (dated by TCRdb to about 2015). About the study as a whole: In model experiments, template switching captured about one uniquely barcoded TCR beta cDNA molecule for every two T cells. The donors were split into four age groups: young (average 16 years), middle-aged (about 40), aged (more than 55) and long-lived (82). The study measured age-related changes in TCR beta repertoire diversity using deep sequencing normalized with unique cDNA molecular identifiers. The study analyzed two additional independent replicas of 1 million unique cDNA reads from the same blood draw for two donors, one aged 18 to 29 and one aged 80 or older. To avoid experimental bias, donors of different ages were randomly spread across the sequencing lanes.

Via the germline V gene, CDR1 is MNHNS and CDR2 SASEGT. Trimmed from V: 6 bases; trimmed from J: 4 bases; junction bases lacking a gene match: 9. CDR3 length: 16 amino acids, cysteine to phenylalanine. This entry keeps only the CDR3 DNA: 48 bases, framed from base 1. Library creation used 5' RACE. Sequencing was carried out with an Illumina HiSeq 2500. A second roughly 7 to 11 cycle PCR used a sample-barcoded 5' primer and a J-beta primer mix. A unique molecular identifier was introduced onto each TCR beta cDNA molecule by a template-switch 5' adaptor carrying 12 random nucleotides. Each sample yielded at least 3 million CDR3-containing paired-end reads. All of the RNA was converted into first-strand cDNA using the Mint cDNA synthesis kit, with a TRBC-specific oligonucleotide serving as the primer. After uracil-DNA glycosylase treatment, a first 18-cycle PCR used universal primers M1SS and BC2_uni_R on all cDNA. In the paper's pipeline: For normalization, 1 million high-quality reads, each with a distinct molecular identifier, were randomly selected from each sample. Reads with shared molecular identifiers were discarded instead of being binned into consensus sequences. MiTCR, run with a Q25 quality threshold and the strictest error-elimination algorithm, handled CDR3 identification, clonotype clustering and error correction. A nonparametric unseen species model with Euler transformation was used to estimate lower-bound total TCR beta diversity. TCRdb passed the public sequencing reads through fastp at Q25 and MiXCR, retaining productive beta sequences. All rows with the same CDR3 protein become a single entry with the most common DNA and genes. TCRdb's processing, not the authors', yielded these V and J calls. For this sample the table gives about 720,000 distinct CDR3 sequences, of which 22% were detected only once. Under 25% of the sample is in the top ten clones.

Concerning this clonotype: Its antigen is not yet known. Qualities for individual bases were not recorded, and no much larger clone is one base off.

Donors were under 40 systemically healthy Caucasian individuals from Russia aged 6 to 90 years. Around 10 milliliters of peripheral blood were drawn from each donor into EDTA-treated Vacutainer tubes. Ficoll-Paque density-gradient centrifugation was used to isolate PBMCs, with at least 7 million per sample. Trizol reagent was used to extract total RNA from PBMCs, with at least 5.5 micrograms per sample. For every donor, flow cytometry on a PBMC aliquot measured the percentage of naive CD45RAhigh/CD27high T cells. Paper-wide results and their limitations: Observed TCR beta diversity per million T cells fell roughly linearly with age, and a significant reduction was already apparent by age roughly 40. Estimates of total diversity from one million sequenced T cells were regarded as lower bounds and underestimates. There was a strong correlation between observed TCR beta diversity and the percentage of naive T cells measured by flow cytometry. The long-lived group showed more naive CD4+ T cells, fewer expanded clones and increased TCR diversity than the aged group, suggesting age selection. Bulk unsorted PBMC profiling prevented conclusive comparison of naive and antigen-experienced compartments. Because the CMV infection status of the donors was unknown, age-related changes in expanded clonotypes may potentially have been confounded.

The sample comprised blood. This receptor chain uses TRBV6-1 and TRBJ1-6; TRBD1 agrees with 7 junctional bases. The clonotype comes from a man in his sixties or seventies in good health. DNA sequence: TGTGCCAGCAGACCCCCGACAGGGACTTATAATTCACCCCTCCACTTT. Its protein product is CASRPPTGTYNSPLHF.